The entry below describes one T cell receptor beta chain. No cognate antigen has been identified for it. There are no base qualities to consult, and no much larger clone falls within one base. Using the immunoSEQ two-step, bias-controlled multiplex PCR assay, TRB CDR3 regions were amplified from genomic DNA. CDR3 libraries were sequenced on an Illumina NextSeq 500. Per the authors' processing: The immunoSEQ Analyzer platform was used for the initial alignment and bioinformatics, which included bias normalization against synthetic CDR3 analogs. V, D and J gene annotation followed the IMGT database definitions. For further TRBV analyses, VDJtools version 1.1.10 and the R package tcR version 2.2.1.11 were used with default settings. GLIPH analysis was performed with version 1.0 using default settings. Significant clonotype frequency changes were tested by 2-sided binomial test with Benjamini-Hochberg correction (alpha = 0.01) in CDR3 sequences with at least 5 reads. In its TCRdb copy, this immuneACCESS table keeps in-frame sequences only and misses some clones. Where compared with another copy, unresolved V genes explain less than half of these, and the others have no known cause. The V and J calls and clone size were taken over from that table, and D and trimming were inferred from the DNA. The sample table records 15,000 to 20,000 clones; 81% of these occur just once. The ten largest make up about 9.2% of the sample.

Taken from the germline V gene, the CDR1 and CDR2 loops are SGDLS and YYNGEE. V and J are truncated by 4 bases and 4 bases respectively, leaving an intervening sequence of 12 bases. From its cysteine to its phenylalanine, the CDR3 spans 13 amino acids. CDR3 DNA only is kept here, 39 bases in frame from base 1. This sample stems from a study of T cell therapy after organ transplantation (dated by TCRdb to the late 2010s). Looking at the study overall: Therapy products were autologous CMV-specific T cells expanded in vitro for 2 weeks with a peptide pool of 30 HLA class I and II CMV epitopes. Patients were given up to 6 doses of T cells at 2-week intervals and were followed for approximately 29 weeks after finishing therapy. Of the ten or so patients, eight were classified as clinical responders and two as nonresponders. Across 2 to 6 intravenous infusions, patients got a median of 1.92 x 10^8 CMV-specific T cells. Short-term post-therapy blood samples were collected 4 to 8 weeks after completion of therapy. An open-label phase I trial of autologous CMV-specific adoptive T cell therapy in solid-organ transplant recipients was the basis for the study, which was a follow-up TRBV repertoire analysis. Of the roughly ten patients, only seven or eight had long-term post-therapy samples available.

The paper as a whole reports these results and caveats: Before therapy, nonresponders had marked clonal expansions, and their repertoires changed minimally after therapy. Fold change in CD8 clonality after therapy inversely correlated with pretherapy clonality, suggesting less biased repertoires were more receptive to remodeling. Reconstitution after therapy appeared to include not only transferred clonotypes but also endogenous clonotypes that had not been detected in the therapy products. The small number of expansions detected in nonresponders may be due to reduced sample coverage caused by poor CD8+ T cell yield. Assessment of confounders such as concurrent antirejection and antiviral medications was prevented by the small cohort.

Interpreted using the paper, the time point label stands for: 4-8 weeks after completion of therapy. Solid-organ transplant recipients with drug-resistant/recurrent cytomegalovirus were included as patients. Ten trial participants were chosen for repertoire analysis on the basis of the availability of post-therapy peripheral blood mononuclear cells. Viable CD3+CD8+CD4- lymphocytes were sorted from PBMCs on a BD FACSAria III. The Qiagen DNeasy Kit was used to extract genomic DNA from the sorted cells. The source was CD8+ T cells from blood, collected after autologous CMV-specific T cell therapy. The clonotype was recovered from a human patient who had received a solid organ transplant and had CMV disease. After a transplant, some T cells may have been passed on by the graft donor. The chain joins TRBV9 to TRBJ2-7, and possibly TRBD1, on 6 matching bases. The CDR3 region: CASSPTGNYEQYF. The bases read TGTGCCAGCAGCCCAACAGGGAATTACGAGCAGTACTTC.